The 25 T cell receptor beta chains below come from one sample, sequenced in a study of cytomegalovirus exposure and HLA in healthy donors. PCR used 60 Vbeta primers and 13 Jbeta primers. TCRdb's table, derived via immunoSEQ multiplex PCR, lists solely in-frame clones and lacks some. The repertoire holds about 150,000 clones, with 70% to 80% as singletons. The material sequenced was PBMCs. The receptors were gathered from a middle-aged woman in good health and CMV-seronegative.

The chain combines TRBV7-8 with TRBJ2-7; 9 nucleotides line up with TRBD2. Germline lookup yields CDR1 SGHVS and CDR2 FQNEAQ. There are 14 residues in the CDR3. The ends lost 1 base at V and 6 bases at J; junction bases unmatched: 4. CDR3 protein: CASSLGTSAGEQYF. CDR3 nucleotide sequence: TGTGCCAGCAGCTTAGGGACTAGCGCGGGCGAGCAGTACTTC.

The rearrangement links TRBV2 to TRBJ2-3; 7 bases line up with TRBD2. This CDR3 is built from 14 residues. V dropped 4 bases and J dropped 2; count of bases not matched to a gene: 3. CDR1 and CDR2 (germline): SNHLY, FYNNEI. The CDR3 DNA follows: TGTGCCAGCAGTGGGGGACTACCCACAGATACGCAGTATTTT. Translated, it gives CASSGGLPTDTQYF.

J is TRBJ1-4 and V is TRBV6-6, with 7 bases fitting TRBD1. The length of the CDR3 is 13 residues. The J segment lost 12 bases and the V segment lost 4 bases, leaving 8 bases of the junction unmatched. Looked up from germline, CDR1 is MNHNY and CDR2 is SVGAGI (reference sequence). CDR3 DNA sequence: TGTGCCAGCAGTTGGCAAAGCGACAGGGAACTGTTTTTT. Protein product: CASSWQSDRELFF.

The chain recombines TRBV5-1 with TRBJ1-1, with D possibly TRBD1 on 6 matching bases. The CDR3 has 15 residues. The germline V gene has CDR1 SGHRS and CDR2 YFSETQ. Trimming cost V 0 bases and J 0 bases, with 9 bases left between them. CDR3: CASSLATGMNTEAFF. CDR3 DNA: TGCGCCAGCAGCTTGGCTACAGGGATGAACACTGAAGCTTTCTTT.

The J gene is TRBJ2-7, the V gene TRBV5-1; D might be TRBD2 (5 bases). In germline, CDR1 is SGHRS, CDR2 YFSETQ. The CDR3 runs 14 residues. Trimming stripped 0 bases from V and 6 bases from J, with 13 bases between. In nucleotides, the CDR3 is TGCGCCAGCAGCTTGGTTCCTAGCTATGGCGAGCAGTACTTC. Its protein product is CASSLVPSYGEQYF.

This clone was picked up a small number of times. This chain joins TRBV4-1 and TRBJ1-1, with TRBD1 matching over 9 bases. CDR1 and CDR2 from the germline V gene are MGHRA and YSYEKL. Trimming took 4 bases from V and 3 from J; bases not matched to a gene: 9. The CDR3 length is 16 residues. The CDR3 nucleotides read TGCGCCAGCAGCCCATCGGACAGGGGAGGGGACACTGAAGCTTTCTTT. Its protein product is CASSPSDRGGDTEAFF.

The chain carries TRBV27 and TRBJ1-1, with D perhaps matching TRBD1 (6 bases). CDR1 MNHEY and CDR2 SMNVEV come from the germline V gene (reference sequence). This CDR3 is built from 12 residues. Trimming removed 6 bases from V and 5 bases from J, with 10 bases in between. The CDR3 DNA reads TGTGCCAGCAGAACAGGGTTAACTGAAGCTTTCTTT. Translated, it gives CASRTGLTEAFF.

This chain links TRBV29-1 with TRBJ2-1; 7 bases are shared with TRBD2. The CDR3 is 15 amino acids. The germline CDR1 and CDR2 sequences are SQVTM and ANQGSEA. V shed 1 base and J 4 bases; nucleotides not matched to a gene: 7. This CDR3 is CSVEGEGSGYNEQFF. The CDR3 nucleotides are TGCAGCGTTGAAGGGGAGGGGTCGGGTTACAATGAGCAGTTCTTC.

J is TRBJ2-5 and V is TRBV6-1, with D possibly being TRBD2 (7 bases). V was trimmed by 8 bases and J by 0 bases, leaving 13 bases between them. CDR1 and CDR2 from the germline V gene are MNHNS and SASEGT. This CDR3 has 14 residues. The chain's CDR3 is CASLRGGNQETQYF. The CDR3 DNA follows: TGTGCCAGCCTTAGGGGGGGGAACCAAGAGACCCAGTACTTC.

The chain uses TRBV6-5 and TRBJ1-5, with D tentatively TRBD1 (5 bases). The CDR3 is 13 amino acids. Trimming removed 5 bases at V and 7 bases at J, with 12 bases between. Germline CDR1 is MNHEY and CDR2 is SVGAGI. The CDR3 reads CASSTDNEQPQHF. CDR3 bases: TGTGCCAGCAGTACGGACAACGAACAGCCCCAGCATTTT.

The CDR3 here is CASSLNMPRERSSYNEQFF. The CDR3 nucleotides read TGCGCCAGCAGCCTAAACATGCCAAGAGAGCGGAGCTCCTACAATGAGCAGTTCTTC. The chain joins TRBV5-1 to TRBJ2-1, with D tentatively TRBD2 (5 bases). V lost 4 bases, J lost 0 bases, and 23 bases lay in between. Germline values: CDR1 SGHRS, CDR2 YFSETQ. The CDR3 is 19 residues long.

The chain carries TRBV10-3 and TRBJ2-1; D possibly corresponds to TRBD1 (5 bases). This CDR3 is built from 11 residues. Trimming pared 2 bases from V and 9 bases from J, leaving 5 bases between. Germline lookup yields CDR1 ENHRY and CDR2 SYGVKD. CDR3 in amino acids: CAISEQGEQFF. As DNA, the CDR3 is TGTGCCATCAGTGAGCAGGGTGAGCAGTTCTTC.

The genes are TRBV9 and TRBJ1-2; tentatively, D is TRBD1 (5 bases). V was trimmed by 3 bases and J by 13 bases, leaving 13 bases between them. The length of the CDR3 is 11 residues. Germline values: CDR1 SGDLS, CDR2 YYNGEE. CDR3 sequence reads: CASSAGVRSTF. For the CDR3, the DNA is TGTGCCAGCAGCGCGGGGGTTCGCAGCACCTTC.

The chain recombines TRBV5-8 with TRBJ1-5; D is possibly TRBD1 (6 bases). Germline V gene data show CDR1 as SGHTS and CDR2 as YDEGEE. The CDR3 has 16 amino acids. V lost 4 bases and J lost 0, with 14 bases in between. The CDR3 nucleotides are TGTGCCAGCAGCCCGCTGGACAGCCATAGCAATCAGCCCCAGCATTTT. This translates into CASSPLDSHSNQPQHF.

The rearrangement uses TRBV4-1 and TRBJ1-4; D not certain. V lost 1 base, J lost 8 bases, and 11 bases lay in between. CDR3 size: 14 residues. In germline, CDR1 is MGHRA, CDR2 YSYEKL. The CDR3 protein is CASSQVGREEKLFF. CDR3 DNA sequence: TGCGCCAGCAGCCAAGTTGGGCGGGAAGAAAAACTGTTTTTT.

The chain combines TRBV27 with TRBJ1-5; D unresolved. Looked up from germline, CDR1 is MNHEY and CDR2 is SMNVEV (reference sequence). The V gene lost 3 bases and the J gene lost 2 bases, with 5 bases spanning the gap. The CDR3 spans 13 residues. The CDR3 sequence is CASSLTGNQPQHF. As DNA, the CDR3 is TGTGCCAGCAGTTTGACTGGCAATCAGCCCCAGCATTTT.

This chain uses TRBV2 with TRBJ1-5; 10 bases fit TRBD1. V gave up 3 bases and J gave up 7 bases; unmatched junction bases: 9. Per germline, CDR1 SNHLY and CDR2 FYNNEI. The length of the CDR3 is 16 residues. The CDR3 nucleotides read TGTGCCAGCAGTGACGTCGGACAGGGGGTAGGGCAGCCCCAGCATTTT. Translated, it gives CASSDVGQGVGQPQHF.

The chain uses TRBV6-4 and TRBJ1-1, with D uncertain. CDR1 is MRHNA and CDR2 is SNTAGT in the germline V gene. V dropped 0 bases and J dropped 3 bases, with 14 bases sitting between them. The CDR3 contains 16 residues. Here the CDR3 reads CASSDSAGGLHTEAFF. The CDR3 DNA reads TGTGCCAGCAGTGACTCGGCGGGAGGGCTCCACACTGAAGCTTTCTTT.

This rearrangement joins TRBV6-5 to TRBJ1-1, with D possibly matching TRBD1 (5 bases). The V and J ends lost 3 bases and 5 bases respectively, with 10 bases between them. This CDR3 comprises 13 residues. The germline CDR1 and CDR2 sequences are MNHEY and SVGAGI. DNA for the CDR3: TGTGCCAGCAGTTATCAGGGCCTTACTGAAGCTTTCTTT. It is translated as CASSYQGLTEAFF.

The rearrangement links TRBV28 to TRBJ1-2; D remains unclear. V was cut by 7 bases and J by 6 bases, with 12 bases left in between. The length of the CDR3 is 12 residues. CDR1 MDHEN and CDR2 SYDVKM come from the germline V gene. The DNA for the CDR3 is TGTGCCAGCAATAGAATAAGTAATGGCTACACCTTC. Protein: CASNRISNGYTF.

The CDR3 nucleotides are TGCGCCAGCAGTGAGTCGCCGGGACAGCCCCAGCATTTT. This gives the protein CASSESPGQPQHF. This chain uses TRBV10-2 with TRBJ1-5; D remains unclear. The CDR3 covers 13 residues. Per the germline V gene, CDR1 is WSHSY and CDR2 is SAAADI. V lost 0 bases, J lost 7 bases, and 7 bases lay in between.

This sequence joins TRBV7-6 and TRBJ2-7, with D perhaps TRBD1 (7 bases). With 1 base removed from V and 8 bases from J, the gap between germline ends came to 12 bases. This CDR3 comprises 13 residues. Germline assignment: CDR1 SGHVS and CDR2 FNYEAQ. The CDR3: CASSLGQGGKQYF. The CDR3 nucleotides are TGTGCCAGCAGCTTAGGCCAGGGGGGCAAGCAGTACTTC. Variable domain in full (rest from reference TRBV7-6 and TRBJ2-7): GAGVSQSPRYKVTKRGQDVALRCDPISGHVSLYWYRQALGQGPEFLTYFNYEAQQDKSGLPNDRFSAERPEGSISTLTIQRTEQRDSAMYRCASSLGQGGKQYFGPGTRLTVT.

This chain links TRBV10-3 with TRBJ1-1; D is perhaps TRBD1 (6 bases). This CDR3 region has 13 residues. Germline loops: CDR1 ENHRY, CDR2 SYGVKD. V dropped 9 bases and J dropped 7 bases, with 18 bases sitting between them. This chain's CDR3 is CAIAGGRSGEAFF. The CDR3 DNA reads TGTGCCATAGCGGGGGGCAGGTCTGGTGAAGCTTTCTTT.

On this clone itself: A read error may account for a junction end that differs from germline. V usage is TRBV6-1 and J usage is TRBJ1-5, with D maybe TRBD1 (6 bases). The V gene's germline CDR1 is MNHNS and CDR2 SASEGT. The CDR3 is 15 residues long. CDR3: CASSEVGSQGQSQHF. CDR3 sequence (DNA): TGTGCCAGCAGTGAAGTGGGCTCACAGGGTCAGTCCCAGCATTTT.

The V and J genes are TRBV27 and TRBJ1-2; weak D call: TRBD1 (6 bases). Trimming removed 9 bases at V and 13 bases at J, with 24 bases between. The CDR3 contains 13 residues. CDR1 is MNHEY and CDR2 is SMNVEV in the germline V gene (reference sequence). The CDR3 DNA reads TGTGCCAGTTCGGGGGGGGGCAGATCTCTTTCCACCTTC. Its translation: CASSGGGRSLSTF.